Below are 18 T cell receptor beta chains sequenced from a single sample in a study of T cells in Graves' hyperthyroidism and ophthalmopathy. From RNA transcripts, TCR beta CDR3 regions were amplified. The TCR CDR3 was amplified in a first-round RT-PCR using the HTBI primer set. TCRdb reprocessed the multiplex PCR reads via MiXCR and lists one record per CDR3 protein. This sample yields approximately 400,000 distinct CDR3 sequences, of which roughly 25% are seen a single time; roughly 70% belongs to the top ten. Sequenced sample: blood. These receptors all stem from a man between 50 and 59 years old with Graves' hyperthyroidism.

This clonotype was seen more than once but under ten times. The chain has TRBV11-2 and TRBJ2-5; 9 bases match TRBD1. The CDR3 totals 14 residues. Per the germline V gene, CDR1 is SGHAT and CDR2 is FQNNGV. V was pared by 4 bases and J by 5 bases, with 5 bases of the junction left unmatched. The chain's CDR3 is CASSSGTGRETQYF. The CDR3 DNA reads TGTGCCAGCAGCTCCGGGACAGGGCGGGAGACCCAGTACTTC.

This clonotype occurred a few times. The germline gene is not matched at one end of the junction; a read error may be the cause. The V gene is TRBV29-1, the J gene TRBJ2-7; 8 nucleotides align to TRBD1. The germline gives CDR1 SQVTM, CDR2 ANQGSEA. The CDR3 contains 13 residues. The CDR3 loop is CSVGDRGSFLQHF. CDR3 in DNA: TGCAGCGTCGGCGACAGGGGCTCCTTTCTGCAGCACTTC.

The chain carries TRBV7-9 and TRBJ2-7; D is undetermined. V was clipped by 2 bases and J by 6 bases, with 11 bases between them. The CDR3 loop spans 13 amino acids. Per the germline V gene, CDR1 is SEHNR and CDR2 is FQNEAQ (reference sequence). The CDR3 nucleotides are TGTGCCAGCAGCTTATGGGTCAGTGGCGAGCAGTACTTC. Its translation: CASSLWVSGEQYF.

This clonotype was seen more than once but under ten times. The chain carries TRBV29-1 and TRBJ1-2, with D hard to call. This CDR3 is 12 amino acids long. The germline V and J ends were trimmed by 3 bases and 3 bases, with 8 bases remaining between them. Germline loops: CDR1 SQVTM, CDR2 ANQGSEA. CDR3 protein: CSVDLRDYGYTF. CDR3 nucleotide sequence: TGCAGCGTTGATCTACGGGACTATGGCTACACCTTC.

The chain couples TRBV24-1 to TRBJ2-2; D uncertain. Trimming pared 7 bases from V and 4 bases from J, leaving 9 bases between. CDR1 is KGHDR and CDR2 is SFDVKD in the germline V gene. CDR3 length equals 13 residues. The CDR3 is CATRSPGTGELFF. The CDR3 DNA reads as TGTGCCACCAGAAGTCCGGGCACCGGGGAGCTGTTTTTT.

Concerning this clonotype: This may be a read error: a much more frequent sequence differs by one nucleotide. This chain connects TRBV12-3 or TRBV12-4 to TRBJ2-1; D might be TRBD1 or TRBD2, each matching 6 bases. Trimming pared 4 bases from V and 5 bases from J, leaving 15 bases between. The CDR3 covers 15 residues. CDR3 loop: CASSSLGGQHNEQFF. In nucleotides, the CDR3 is TGTGCCAGCAGTTCGCTGGGGGGCCAGCACAATGAGCAGTTCTTC.

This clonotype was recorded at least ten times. The CDR3 region is CASSSSRLAGGEQYF. CDR3 nucleotides: TGTGCCAGCAGTTCCTCTCGACTAGCGGGCGGGGAGCAGTACTTC. The chain joins TRBV27 to TRBJ2-7; 10 nucleotides align to TRBD2. Germline CDR1 and CDR2: MNHEY and SMNVEV (reference sequence). CDR3 length equals 15 residues. The trim removed 4 bases at V and 7 bases at J, leaving 10 bases unmatched.

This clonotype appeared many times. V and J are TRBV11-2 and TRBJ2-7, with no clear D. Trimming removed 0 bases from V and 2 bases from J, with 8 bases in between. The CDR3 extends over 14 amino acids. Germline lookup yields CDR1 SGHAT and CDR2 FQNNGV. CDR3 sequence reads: CASSLEGQTYEQYF. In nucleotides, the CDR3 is TGTGCCAGCAGCTTAGAGGGCCAAACCTACGAGCAGTACTTC.

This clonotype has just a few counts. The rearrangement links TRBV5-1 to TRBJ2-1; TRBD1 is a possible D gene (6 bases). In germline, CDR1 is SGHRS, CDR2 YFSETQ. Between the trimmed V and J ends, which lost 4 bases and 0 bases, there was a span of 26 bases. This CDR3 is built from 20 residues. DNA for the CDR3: TGCGCCAGCAGCCTAACACAGGGTACCTTGACAATAAGCTCCTACAATGAGCAGTTCTTC. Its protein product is CASSLTQGTLTISSYNEQFF. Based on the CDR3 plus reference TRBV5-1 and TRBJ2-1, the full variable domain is KAGVTQTPRYLIKTRGQQVTLSCSPISGHRSVSWYQQTPGQGLQFLFEYFSETQRNKGNFPGRFSGRQFSNSRSEMNVSTLELGDSALYLCASSLTQGTLTISSYNEQFFGPGTRLTVL.

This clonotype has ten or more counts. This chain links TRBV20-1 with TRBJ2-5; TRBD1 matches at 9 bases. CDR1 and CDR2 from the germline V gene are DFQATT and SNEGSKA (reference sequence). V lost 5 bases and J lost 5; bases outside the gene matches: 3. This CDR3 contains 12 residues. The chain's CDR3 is CSARGQGETQYF. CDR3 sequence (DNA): TGCAGTGCTCGTGGACAGGGGGAGACCCAGTACTTC.

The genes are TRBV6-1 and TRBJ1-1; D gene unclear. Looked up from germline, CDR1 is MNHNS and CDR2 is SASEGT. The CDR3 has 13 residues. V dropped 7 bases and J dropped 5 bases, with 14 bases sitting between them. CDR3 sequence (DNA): TGTGCCAGCATAGGCCGTTCTGGAACTGAAGCTTTCTTT. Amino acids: CASIGRSGTEAFF.

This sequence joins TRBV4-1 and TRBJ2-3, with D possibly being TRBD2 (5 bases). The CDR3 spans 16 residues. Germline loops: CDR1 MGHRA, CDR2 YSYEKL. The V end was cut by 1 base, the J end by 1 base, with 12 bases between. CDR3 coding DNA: TGCGCCAGCAGCCAAGGGCAAGCGGAAGGCACAGATACGCAGTATTTT. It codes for CASSQGQAEGTDTQYF.

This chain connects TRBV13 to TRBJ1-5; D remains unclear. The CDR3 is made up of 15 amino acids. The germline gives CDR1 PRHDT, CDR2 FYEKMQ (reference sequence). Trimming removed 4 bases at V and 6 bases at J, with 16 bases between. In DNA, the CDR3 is TGTGCCAGCAGCTCTCACCTGGCCGAGGGTCAGCCCCAGCATTTT. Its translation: CASSSHLAEGQPQHF.

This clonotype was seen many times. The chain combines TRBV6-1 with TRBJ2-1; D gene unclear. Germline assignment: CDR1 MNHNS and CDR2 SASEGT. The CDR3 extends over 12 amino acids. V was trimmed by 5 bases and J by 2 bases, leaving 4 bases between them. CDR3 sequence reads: CASSSTYNEQFF. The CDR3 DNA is TGTGCCAGCAGTTCGACCTACAATGAGCAGTTCTTC.

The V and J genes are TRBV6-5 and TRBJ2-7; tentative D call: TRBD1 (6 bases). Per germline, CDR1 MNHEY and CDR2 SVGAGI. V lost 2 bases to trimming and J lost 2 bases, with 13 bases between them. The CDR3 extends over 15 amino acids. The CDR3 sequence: CASSYGETGTYEQYF. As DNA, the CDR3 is TGTGCCAGCAGTTACGGGGAGACAGGAACCTACGAGCAGTACTTC.

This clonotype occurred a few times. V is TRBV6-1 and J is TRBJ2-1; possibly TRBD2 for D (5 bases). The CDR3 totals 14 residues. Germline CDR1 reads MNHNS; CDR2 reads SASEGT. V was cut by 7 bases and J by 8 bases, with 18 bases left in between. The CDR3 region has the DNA TGTGCCAGCATTTATAGCGATTCCGGCGATGAGCAGTTCTTC. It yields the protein CASIYSDSGDEQFF.

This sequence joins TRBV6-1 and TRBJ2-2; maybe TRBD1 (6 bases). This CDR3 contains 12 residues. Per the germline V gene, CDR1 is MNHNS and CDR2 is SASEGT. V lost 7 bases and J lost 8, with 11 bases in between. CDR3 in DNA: TGTGCCAGCAACCACAGGGTTGGGGAGCTGTTTTTT. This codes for CASNHRVGELFF.

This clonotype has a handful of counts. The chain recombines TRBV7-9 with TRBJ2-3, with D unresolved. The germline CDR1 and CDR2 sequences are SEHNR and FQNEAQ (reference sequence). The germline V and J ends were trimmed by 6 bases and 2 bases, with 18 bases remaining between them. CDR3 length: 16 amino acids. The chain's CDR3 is CASRPVRATPTDTQYF. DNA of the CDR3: TGTGCCAGCAGACCCGTTCGGGCGACACCCACAGATACGCAGTATTTT.